The source of this T cell receptor (beta chain) is a study of shared clonotypes between healthy human individuals (dated by TCRdb to between 2020 and 2021). At the level of the whole study: A couple of women and a few men aged 18 to 49 years were included in the cohort. Leukapheresis yielded between about 0.94 and 9 billion PBMCs per donor. To increase sequencing depth and limit assay-specific biases, different laboratories used diverse techniques to prepare libraries and sequence TCR repertoires. To estimate repertoire size and how much clonotype sharing occurs between individuals, the study deeply sequenced the blood TCR repertoires of several healthy adults. Per donor, three plates each were used for CD4 naive and CD4 memory, two for CD8 naive, and one for CD8 memory.

CD8 naive samples were obtained by positive selection for CCR7 among CD45RO-negative cells, yielding a CD45RA+CCR7+ population from which TemRA cells were excluded. The donors were healthy, HIV-negative adults who had no recently reported acute infections or vaccinations. All donors were Caucasian adults living in Nashville, Tennessee, USA. Blood was obtained by leukapheresis, after which PBMCs were separated by Ficoll-Histopaque density gradient centrifugation and cryopreserved in liquid nitrogen vapor phase. Analytical flow cytometry was used to check the purity and quantity of each magnetically sorted T cell population. Each sorted fraction had its genomic DNA isolated and then quantified by UV absorbance on a Nanodrop 2000c. On this clone itself: Its antigen is unknown. No quality values exist for individual bases; no much larger clone is one base distant.

TCR CDR3 regions were amplified from genomic DNA by multiplex PCR using the deep immunoSEQ assay. Extracted genomic DNA from each cell subset was distributed evenly across all wells of several immunoSEQ 96-well plates, and each plate was treated as a replicate. For sorted subsets, around 200 ng genomic DNA, equal to 30,000 or so T cell genomes, was loaded into each replicate PCR. Purified libraries were quantified with a Qubit 3.0 fluorometer, sized on a Bioanalyzer 2100, and re-quantified with the KAPA Library Quantification kit. Every immunoSEQ 96-well plate was sequenced on a separate single-read 150-cycle Illumina NextSeq 550 flow cell. The study's processing was this. Because the immunoSEQ output held only junctional sequences and lacked quality scores, the filtering could not match the filtering applied to full-length reads. To assign V/J genes and CDR3, sequences were annotated using PyIR, a Python wrapper for IgBLAST v1.9, with IMGT germline references. Reads were filtered out if the reads had weak V/J assignments (E-value above 1e-6), no CDR3, stop codons, out-of-frame junctions, or ambiguous translated residues. V3J clonotypes were defined as sequences sharing an identical inferred V gene, J gene, and CDR3 amino acid sequence. Percentage overlap between repertoires was computed as shared unique clonotypes divided by the size of the smaller repertoire. Repertoire richness was assessed with RTK rarefaction, the Chao1 estimator, and Recon v2.1 estimates of unobserved clonotypes. For all TCRbeta clonotypes obtained by the gDNA method from a handful of donors, generation probabilities were computed with OLGA. TCRdb mirrors the immuneACCESS table, restricted to in-frame sequences. Some clones are absent from its copies; in checked studies, under half trace to an unresolved V gene, and the reason for the others is unknown. V and J calls and clone size are those listed in that table; D and trimming were worked out from the DNA. The table for this sample lists roughly 2,000,000 clones; about 94% of them were counted only once. The ten largest clonotypes hold over 1.5% of the sample.

Beyond this particular receptor, the publication reports: Incomplete sequencing was indicated by rarefaction of sorted-subset datasets, despite the large sequencing depth. Naive subsets generally had larger estimated clonotype richness than memory subsets. Higher generation probabilities were observed for clonotypes shared by all four sorted-subset donors than for non-shared clonotypes. Because the study included only a small number of donors, the genetic and exposure-history diversity represented was limited. Across a handful of donors, approximately 5% of naive CD4, around 3.3% of naive CD8, 2.3% of memory CD4, and around 0.4% of memory CD8 clonotypes were shared. Sampling was restricted to blood, and TCR repertoires in tissue are likely to differ from TCR repertoires in blood. Based on pairwise subsampling, the degree of clonotype sharing among donors was expected to be affected by sequencing depth.

The sample comprised naive CD8+ T cells from PBMCs. The cell subset or site label, read with the paper, signifies: CD45RA+CCR7+. This TCR derives from a man between 18 and 29 years old in good health. Some clones in this sample may be carry-over from other donors' samples.

Here is the DNA: TGTGCTAGTGGAATACCCCTCTATGGCTACACCTTC. Its protein is CASGIPLYGYTF. The rearranged segments are TRBV12-5 and TRBJ1-2, with the D gene not confidently named. V is pared back by 6 bases and J by 4 bases, with 9 bases lying between the germline termini. The CDR3 runs 12 amino acids, cysteine and phenylalanine included. This entry keeps only the CDR3 DNA: 36 bases, framed from base 1. The germline V gene provides CDR1 LGHNT and CDR2 FRNRAP.